The source of this T cell receptor beta chain is a study of T cell responses to AZD1222 COVID-19 vaccine. Study-wide results and caveats: Dominant CD4 TCR responses targeted spike regions 160-218 and 743-854. Close to half of all spike-specific TCRs reportedly target regions of the variants that are unmutated. The repertoires were collected only after the peak T cell response.

Measured with immunoSEQ multiplex PCR; TCRdb has only the in-frame clones, and not every one. The table records under 50,000 clones, approximately 90% of them present only once. The germline V gene has CDR1 MNHEY and CDR2 SVGAGI. V lost 6 bases, J lost 2 bases, and 13 bases lay in between. The CDR3 consists of 14 residues. With regard to this clone: Its antigen is not identified.

The input for sequencing was peripheral blood, taken 28 days after the second AZD1222 dose. The rearrangement joins TRBV6-5 to TRBJ1-2; D is possibly TRBD1 (6 bases). This sequence was found in an adult who received the AZD1222 COVID-19 vaccine. CDR3: CASSLGHRNYGYTF. As DNA, the CDR3 is TGTGCCAGCAGCCTGGGACACCGAAACTATGGCTACACCTTC.